This T cell receptor (beta chain) was captured by sequencing in a study of cytomegalovirus exposure and HLA in healthy donors. At the level of the study: Roughly 170 million T cells yielded roughly 120 million unique TCR beta sequences in earlier analysis. Findings and caveats of the study: When analyzed later, a missense DCLRE1C variant was found to be linked to TCR beta V- and J-gene trimming.

Comments on this clone: What it binds is not known.

This CDR3 region has 14 residues. V was clipped by 2 bases and J by 2 bases, with 9 bases between them. CDR1 is MNHEY, CDR2 SMNVEV, per germline (reference sequence). PCR amplification relied on 60 Vbeta primers (plus 13 Jbeta primers). Clones were sequenced by immunoSEQ multiplex PCR, and TCRdb holds only the in-frame ones, with some missing. The sample records around 130,000 clones, around four fifths being singletons. The source of this sequence is a boy between 10 and 17 years old in good health and CMV-seronegative. V usage is TRBV27 and J usage is TRBJ1-1; D gene uncertain. Sequencing was done on a sample of PBMCs. As DNA, the CDR3 is TGTGCCAGCAGTTTAAGAGGGTATAACACTGAAGCTTTCTTT. This gives the protein CASSLRGYNTEAFF.